The rows below give T cell receptor beta chains drawn from one sample of a study of identical twins. TCRdb fed the 5' RACE reads into MiXCR, producing one record per CDR3 protein. Altogether some 500,000 distinct CDR3 sequences are present, around 9.6% being singletons, with the ten largest covering more than 2.5%. This same sample was also taken into another study, of yellow fever vaccine responses in identical twins.

The sequencing sample was made of PBMCs. These receptor sequences come from a young woman in good health. Each CDR3 is given with its conserved first and last residue. D genes are given only for firm matches. Clone size is shown for a subset of rows, as once, few, many or a class of expanded clone.

D: -
size: -
V: TRBV20-1
J: TRBJ1-2
CDR3: CSAIPKPGSQGYTF
DNA: TGCAGTGCTATTCCCAAACCAGGGTCTCAGGGCTACACCTTC

D: -
size: many
V: TRBV5-6
J: TRBJ2-7
CDR3: CASSSGTGSFSYEQYF
DNA: TGTGCCAGCAGCTCGGGAACGGGCTCCTTCTCCTACGAGCAGTACTTC

D: TRBD2
size: few
V: TRBV12-3/TRBV12-4
J: TRBJ2-2
CDR3: CASSGAGGVAGELFF
DNA: TGTGCCAGCAGTGGAGCGGGAGGGGTCGCCGGGGAGCTGTTTTTT

D: -
size: -
V: TRBV6-1
J: TRBJ2-5
CDR3: CASSRDTPNRETQYF
DNA: TGTGCCAGTAGCCGGGACACACCAAATCGAGAGACCCAGTACTTC

D: -
size: many
V: TRBV7-2
J: TRBJ2-3
CDR3: CASSLAGLRGLPTDTQYF
DNA: TGTGCCAGCAGCTTAGCGGGGCTTCGGGGGCTTCCCACAGATACGCAGTATTTT

D: TRBD2
size: -
V: TRBV9
J: TRBJ2-3
CDR3: CASSFSGGWQYF
DNA: TGTGCCAGCAGCTTTAGCGGGGGGTGGCAGTATTTT

D: -
size: -
V: TRBV7-9
J: TRBJ1-5
CDR3: CASSLGSGGACNQPQHF
DNA: TGTGCCAGCAGCTTAGGTTCTGGGGGGGCATGCAATCAGCCCCAGCATTTT

D: -
size: few
V: TRBV4-2
J: TRBJ1-1
CDR3: CASSQDMGTEAFF
DNA: TGTGCCAGCAGCCAAGATATGGGGACTGAAGCTTTCTTT

D: TRBD1
size: -
V: TRBV5-6
J: TRBJ2-2
CDR3: CASSTGTDSVTGELFF
DNA: TGTGCCAGCAGCACGGGGACAGATTCCGTCACCGGGGAGCTGTTTTTT

D: -
size: many
V: TRBV4-3
J: TRBJ2-1
CDR3: CASSQRGSEQFF
DNA: TGCGCCAGCAGCCAGAGGGGTTCGGAGCAGTTCTTC

D: TRBD1
size: few
V: TRBV7-2
J: TRBJ2-6
CDR3: CAGTGAGANVLTF
DNA: TGTGCCGGGACAGGGGCAGGGGCCAACGTCCTGACTTTC

D: -
size: few
V: TRBV7-2
J: TRBJ1-2
CDR3: CASSSPFTRRGYTF
DNA: TGTGCCAGCAGTTCCCCCTTTACCCGTCGAGGCTACACCTTC

D: -
size: few
V: TRBV30
J: TRBJ1-4
CDR3: CAWTPVGLNVEKLFF
DNA: TGTGCCTGGACACCAGTCGGGCTCAACGTTGAAAAACTGTTTTTT

D: -
size: few
V: TRBV24-1
J: TRBJ2-1
CDR3: CATNDATVNEQFF
DNA: TGTGCCACCAATGACGCGACAGTAAATGAGCAGTTCTTC

D: -
size: few
V: TRBV6-2/TRBV6-3
J: TRBJ2-1
CDR3: CATMPGGGTSYNEQFF
DNA: TGTGCCACCATGCCCGGTGGGGGGACCTCCTACAATGAGCAGTTCTTC

D: -
size: few
V: TRBV11-2
J: TRBJ2-5
CDR3: CASSLQGSPQETQYF
DNA: TGTGCCAGCAGCTTACAAGGGTCCCCTCAAGAGACCCAGTACTTC

D: TRBD2
size: few
V: TRBV25-1
J: TRBJ2-5
CDR3: CASSTQRGGYQETQYF
DNA: TGTGCCAGCAGTACCCAGCGGGGGGGATACCAAGAGACCCAGTACTTC

D: -
size: few
V: TRBV15
J: TRBJ2-7
CDR3: CATSGQTYEQYF
DNA: TGTGCCACCAGCGGGCAGACCTACGAGCAGTACTTC

D: TRBD1
size: many
V: TRBV12-3/TRBV12-4
J: TRBJ2-1
CDR3: CASTTRGTGGRRQFF
DNA: TGTGCCAGCACTACCCGGGGGACAGGAGGACGTAGGCAGTTCTTC

D: TRBD2
size: -
V: TRBV15
J: TRBJ2-1
CDR3: CATGPGLLYNEQFF
DNA: TGTGCCACCGGCCCGGGACTACTCTACAATGAGCAGTTCTTC

D: -
size: few
V: TRBV20-1
J: TRBJ1-2
CDR3: CSARVVSANYGYTF
DNA: TGCAGTGCTAGAGTGGTTTCGGCTAACTATGGCTACACCTTC

D: -
size: few
V: TRBV28
J: TRBJ2-3
CDR3: CASSLRGVGTDTQYF
DNA: TGTGCCAGCAGTCTCAGGGGGGTCGGCACAGATACGCAGTATTTT

D: -
size: -
V: TRBV7-9
J: TRBJ2-7
CDR3: CASSLSAGPTTYEQYF
DNA: TGTGCCAGCAGCTTAAGCGCGGGACCGACCACCTACGAGCAGTACTTC

D: -
size: -
V: TRBV28
J: TRBJ1-2
CDR3: CASSRFREGFGYTF
DNA: TGTGCCAGCAGTAGGTTCAGGGAAGGCTTTGGCTACACCTTC

D: -
size: few
V: TRBV4-2
J: TRBJ2-1
CDR3: CASSQEGLSQFF
DNA: TGTGCCAGCAGCCAAGAGGGCCTCTCCCAGTTCTTC